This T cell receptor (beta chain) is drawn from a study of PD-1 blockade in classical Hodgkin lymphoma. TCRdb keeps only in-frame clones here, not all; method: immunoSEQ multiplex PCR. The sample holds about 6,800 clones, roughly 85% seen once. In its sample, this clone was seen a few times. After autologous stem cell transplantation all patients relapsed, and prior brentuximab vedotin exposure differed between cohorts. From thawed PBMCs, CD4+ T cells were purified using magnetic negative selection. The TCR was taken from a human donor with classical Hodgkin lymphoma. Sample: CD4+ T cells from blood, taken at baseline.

The CDR3 DNA reads as TGCGCCAGCAGCCCCCAGGGCACCGGGGAGCTGTTTTTT. Amino acids: CASSPQGTGELFF. The rearrangement uses TRBV5-1 and TRBJ2-2, with D maybe TRBD1 (5 bases). Germline CDR1 SGHRS, CDR2 YFSETQ. The CDR3 totals 13 residues. The germline V and J ends were trimmed by 4 bases and 4 bases, with 8 bases remaining between them.